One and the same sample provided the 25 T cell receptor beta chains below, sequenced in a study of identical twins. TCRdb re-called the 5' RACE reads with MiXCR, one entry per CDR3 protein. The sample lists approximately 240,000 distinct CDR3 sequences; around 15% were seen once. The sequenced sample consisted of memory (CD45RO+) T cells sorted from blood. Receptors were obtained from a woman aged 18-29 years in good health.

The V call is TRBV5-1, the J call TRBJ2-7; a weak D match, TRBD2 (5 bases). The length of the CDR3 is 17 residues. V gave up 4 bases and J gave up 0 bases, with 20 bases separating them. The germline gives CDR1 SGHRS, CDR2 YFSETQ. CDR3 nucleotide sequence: TGCGCCAGCAGCGGGAGAGGGCGGAGCTATTCCTCCTACGAGCAGTACTTC. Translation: CASSGRGRSYSSYEQYF.

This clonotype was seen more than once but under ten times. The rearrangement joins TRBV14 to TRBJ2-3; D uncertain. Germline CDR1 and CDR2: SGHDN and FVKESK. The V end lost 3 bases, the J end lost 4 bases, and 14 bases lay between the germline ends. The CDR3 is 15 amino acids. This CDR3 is CASSHKGVISDTQYF. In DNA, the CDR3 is TGTGCCAGCAGCCATAAGGGTGTTATATCAGATACGCAGTATTTT.

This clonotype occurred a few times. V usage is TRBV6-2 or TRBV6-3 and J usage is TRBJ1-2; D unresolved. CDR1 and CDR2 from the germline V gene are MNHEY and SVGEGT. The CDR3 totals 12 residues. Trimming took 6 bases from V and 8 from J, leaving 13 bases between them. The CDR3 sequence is CASSPGFRGYTF. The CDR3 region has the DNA TGTGCCAGCAGCCCCGGATTCCGAGGCTACACCTTC.

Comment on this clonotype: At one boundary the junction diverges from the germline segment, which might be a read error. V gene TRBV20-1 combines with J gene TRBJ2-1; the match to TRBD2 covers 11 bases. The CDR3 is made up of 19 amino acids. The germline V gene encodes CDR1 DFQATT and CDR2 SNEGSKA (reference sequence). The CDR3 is CSVKSLVGSGGGYYYEQFF. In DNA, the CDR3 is TGCAGTGTGAAGAGTTTGGTGGGTAGCGGGGGGGGATACTACTATGAGCAGTTCTTC.

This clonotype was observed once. This CDR3 is CSANWQTWGYTF. CDR3 in DNA: TGCAGTGCTAACTGGCAGACCTGGGGCTACACCTTC. The chain combines TRBV20-1 with TRBJ1-2, with D unclear. This CDR3 has 12 residues. Germline-derived CDR1 and CDR2 are DFQATT and SNEGSKA (reference sequence). V lost 4 bases and J lost 8, with 14 bases in between.

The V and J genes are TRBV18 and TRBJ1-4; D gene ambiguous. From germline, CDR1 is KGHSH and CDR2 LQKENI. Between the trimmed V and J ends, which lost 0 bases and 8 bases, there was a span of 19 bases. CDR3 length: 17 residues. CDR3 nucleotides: TGTGCCAGCTCACCACCCCCCAGACTTGGCGAGAAAGAAAAACTGTTTTTT. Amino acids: CASSPPPRLGEKEKLFF.

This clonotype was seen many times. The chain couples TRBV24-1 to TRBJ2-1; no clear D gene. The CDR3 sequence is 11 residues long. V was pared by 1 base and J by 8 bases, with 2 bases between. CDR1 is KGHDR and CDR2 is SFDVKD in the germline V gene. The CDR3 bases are TGTGCCACCAGTGATTTCCATGAGCAGTTCTTC. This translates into CATSDFHEQFF.

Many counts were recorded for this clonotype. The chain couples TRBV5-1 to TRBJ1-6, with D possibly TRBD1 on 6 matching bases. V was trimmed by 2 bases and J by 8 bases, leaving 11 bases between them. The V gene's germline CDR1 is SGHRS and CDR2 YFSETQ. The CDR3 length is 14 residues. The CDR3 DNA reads TGCGCCAGCAGCTTACGGACAGAGGATTCACCCCTCCACTTT. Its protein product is CASSLRTEDSPLHF.

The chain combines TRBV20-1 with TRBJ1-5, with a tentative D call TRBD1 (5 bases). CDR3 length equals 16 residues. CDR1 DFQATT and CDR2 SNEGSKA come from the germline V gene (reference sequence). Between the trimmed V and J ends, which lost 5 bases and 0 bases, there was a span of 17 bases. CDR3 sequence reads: CSARNPTASSNQPQHF. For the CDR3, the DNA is TGCAGTGCTCGTAACCCGACAGCTTCTAGCAATCAGCCCCAGCATTTT.

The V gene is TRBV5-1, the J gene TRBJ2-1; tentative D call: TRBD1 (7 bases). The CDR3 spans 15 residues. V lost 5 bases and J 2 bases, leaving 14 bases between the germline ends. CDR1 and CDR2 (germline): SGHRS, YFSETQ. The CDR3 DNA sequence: TGCGCCAGCAGGTCTGGAGGGGGCGCCTACAATGAGCAGTTCTTC. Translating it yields CASRSGGGAYNEQFF.

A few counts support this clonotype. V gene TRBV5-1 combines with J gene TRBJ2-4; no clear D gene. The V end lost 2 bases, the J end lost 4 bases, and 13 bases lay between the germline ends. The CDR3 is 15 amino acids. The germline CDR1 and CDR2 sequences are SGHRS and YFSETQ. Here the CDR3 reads CASSLPRTEKNIQYF. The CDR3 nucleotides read TGCGCCAGCAGCTTACCACGGACGGAGAAAAACATTCAGTACTTC.

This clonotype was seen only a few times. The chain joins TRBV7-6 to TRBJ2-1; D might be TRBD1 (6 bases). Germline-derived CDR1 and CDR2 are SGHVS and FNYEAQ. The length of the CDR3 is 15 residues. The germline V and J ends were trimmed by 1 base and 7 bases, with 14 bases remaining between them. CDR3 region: CASSLVGAMGNEQFF. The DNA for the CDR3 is TGTGCCAGCAGCTTAGTGGGGGCCATGGGAAATGAGCAGTTCTTC.

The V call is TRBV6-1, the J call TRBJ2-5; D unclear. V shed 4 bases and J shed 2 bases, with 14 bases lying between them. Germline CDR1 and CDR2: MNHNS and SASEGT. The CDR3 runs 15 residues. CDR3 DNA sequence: TGTGCCAGCAGTGGGGTCGCAAACATTCAAGAGACCCAGTACTTC. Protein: CASSGVANIQETQYF.

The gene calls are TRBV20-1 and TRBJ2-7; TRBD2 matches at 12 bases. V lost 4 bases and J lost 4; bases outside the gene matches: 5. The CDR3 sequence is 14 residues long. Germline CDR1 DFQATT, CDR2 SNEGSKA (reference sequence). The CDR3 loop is CSATTSGGQYEQYF. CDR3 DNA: TGCAGTGCTACGACTAGCGGGGGCCAATACGAGCAGTACTTC.

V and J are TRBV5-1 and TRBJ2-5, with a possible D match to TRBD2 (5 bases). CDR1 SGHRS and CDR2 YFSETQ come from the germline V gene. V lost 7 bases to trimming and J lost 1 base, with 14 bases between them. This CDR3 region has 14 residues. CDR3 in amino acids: CASSQPGSQETQYF. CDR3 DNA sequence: TGCGCCAGCTCCCAACCGGGGAGCCAAGAGACCCAGTACTTC.

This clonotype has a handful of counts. In DNA form, the CDR3 reads TGCAGTGCTAGACACGGGAGCTCCTACGAGCAGTACTTC. Protein: CSARHGSSYEQYF. The rearrangement links TRBV20-1 to TRBJ2-7, with a possible D match to TRBD2 (6 bases). Trimming cost V 2 bases and J 0 bases, with 8 bases left between them. The CDR3 has 13 amino acids. Germline CDR1 and CDR2: DFQATT and SNEGSKA (reference sequence).

The CDR3 DNA reads TGTGCCAGCAGTCCCTCCGGGGCCCGGCCCTACGAGCAGTACTTC. Translation: CASSPSGARPYEQYF. The J gene is TRBJ2-7, the V gene TRBV12-3 or TRBV12-4; D assignment may be TRBD1 or TRBD2 (5 bases each). The CDR3 sequence is 15 residues long. Between the trimmed V and J ends, which lost 5 bases and 2 bases, there was a span of 16 bases.

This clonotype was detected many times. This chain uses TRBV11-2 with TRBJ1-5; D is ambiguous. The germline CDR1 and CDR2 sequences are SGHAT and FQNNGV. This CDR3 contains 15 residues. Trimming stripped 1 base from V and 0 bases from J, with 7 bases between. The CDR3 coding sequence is TGTGCCAGCAGCTTAGGGCAGATTAGCAATCAGCCCCAGCATTTT. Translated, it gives CASSLGQISNQPQHF.

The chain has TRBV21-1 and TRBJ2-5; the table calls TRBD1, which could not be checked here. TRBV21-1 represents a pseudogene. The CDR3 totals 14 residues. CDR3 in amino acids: CASSWGDRQETQYF. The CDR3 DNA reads TGTGCCAGCAGCTGGGGGGACAGACAAGAGACCCAGTACTTC.

In DNA form, the CDR3 reads TGTGCCAGCAGTTCACGGGACAAGCCCGAGCAGTACTTC. Protein: CASSSRDKPEQYF. This rearrangement joins TRBV6-5 to TRBJ2-7; D might be TRBD1 (6 bases). This CDR3 is built from 13 residues. V shed 4 bases and J shed 6 bases, with 13 bases lying between them. The V gene's germline CDR1 is MNHEY and CDR2 SVGAGI.

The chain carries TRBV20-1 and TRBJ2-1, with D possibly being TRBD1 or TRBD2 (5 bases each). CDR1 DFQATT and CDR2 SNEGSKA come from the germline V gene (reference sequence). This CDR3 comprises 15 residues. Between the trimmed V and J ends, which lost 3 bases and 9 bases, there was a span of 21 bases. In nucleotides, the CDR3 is TGCAGTGCTAGTCGGAATTTAAAGACAGAGGGTGAGCAGTTCTTC. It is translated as CSASRNLKTEGEQFF.

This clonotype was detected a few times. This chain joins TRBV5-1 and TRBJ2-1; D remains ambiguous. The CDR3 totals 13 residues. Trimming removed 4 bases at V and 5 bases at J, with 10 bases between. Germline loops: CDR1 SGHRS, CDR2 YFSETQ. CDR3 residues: CASSPTLHNEQFF. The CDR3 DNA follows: TGCGCCAGCAGCCCGACCCTTCACAATGAGCAGTTCTTC.

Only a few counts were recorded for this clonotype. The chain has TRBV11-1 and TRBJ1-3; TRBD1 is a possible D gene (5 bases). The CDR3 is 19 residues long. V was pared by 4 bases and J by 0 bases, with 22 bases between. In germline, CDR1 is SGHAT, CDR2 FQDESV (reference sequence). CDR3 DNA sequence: TGTGCCAGCAGCTCCGGACCGACAGACTACTACAACTCTGGAAACACCATATATTTT. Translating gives CASSSGPTDYYNSGNTIYF.

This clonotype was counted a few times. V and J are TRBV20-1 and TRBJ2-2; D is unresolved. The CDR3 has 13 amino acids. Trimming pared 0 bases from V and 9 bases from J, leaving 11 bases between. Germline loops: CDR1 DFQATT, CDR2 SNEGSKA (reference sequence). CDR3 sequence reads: CSAREVSRWELFF. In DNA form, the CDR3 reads TGCAGTGCTAGAGAGGTGTCTCGATGGGAGCTGTTTTTT.

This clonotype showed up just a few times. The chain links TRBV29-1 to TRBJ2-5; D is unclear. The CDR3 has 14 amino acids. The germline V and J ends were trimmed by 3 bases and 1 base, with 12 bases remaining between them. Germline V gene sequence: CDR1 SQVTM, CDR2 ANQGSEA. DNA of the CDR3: TGCAGCGTTGAGTTGGTGCAGTCCCAAGAGACCCAGTACTTC. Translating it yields CSVELVQSQETQYF.